This T cell receptor beta chain stems from a study of T-cell memory formation after mild COVID-19. V dropped 0 bases and J dropped 2 bases, with 12 bases sitting between them. Germline CDR1 MGHRA, CDR2 YSYEKL. The CDR3 is 16 amino acids. Study findings and constraints: Pre-infection memory contained some responding clones, which suggested that cross-reactive memory had joined. Day 15 to 85 contracting clones showed balanced CD4/CD8; day 15 to 37 expanders favored CD4+. Among clones peaking at day 37 in the second wave, SARS-CoV-2 specificity remained unconfirmed. Clones which contracted sat mainly in CM and EM if CD4+, and in EMRA if CD8+.

MiXCR, applied by TCRdb to the 5' RACE reads, yields one record per CDR3 protein. The profile shows 200,000 to 300,000 distinct CDR3 sequences, around 15% of them singletons. There are many counts of this clonotype. Its antigen is unidentified. What was sequenced was PBMCs or a T cell subset sorted from them (not recorded which). V and J are TRBV4-1 and TRBJ2-3; D remains ambiguous. This sequence was found in a man between 18 and 29 years old who had mild COVID-19 (a few samples of this study predate the infection). Cell type and time point are not known. In nucleotides, the CDR3 is TGCGCCAGCAGCCAAGAATCCAGTCCGTCCACAGATACGCAGTATTTT. Protein: CASSQESSPSTDTQYF.